Listed here are 26 T cell receptor beta chains from one sample, sequenced in a study of shared clonotypes between healthy human individuals. The method was immunoSEQ multiplex PCR; TCRdb's version includes in-frame clones alone and lacks a portion of them. The sample records some 1.1 million clones, roughly 80% being singletons. The specimen was memory CD4+ T cells from PBMCs. Indicated subset: CD45RA-negative fraction. The receptor source for this set is a young man in good health. Some clones in this sample may be carry-over from other donors' samples.

This clone was seen only once. This chain links TRBV6-5 with TRBJ2-1, with TRBD1 matching 8 bases. The CDR3 has 13 amino acids. V was clipped by 6 bases and J by 9 bases; unmatched bases: 7. Germline CDR1 and CDR2: MNHEY and SVGAGI. CDR3 sequence (DNA): TGTGCCAGCAGCCCGACAGGGGTAGGTGAGCAGTTCTTC. The encoded protein is CASSPTGVGEQFF.

This chain uses TRBV5-1 with TRBJ2-2; 7 bases agree with TRBD1. V trimming: 8 bases; J trimming: 3 bases; junction bases outside the gene matches: 7. The CDR3 is made up of 14 amino acids. Germline V CDR1 and CDR2: SGHRS, YFSETQ. The CDR3 reads CASNLQGDTGELFF. Written as DNA, the CDR3 is TGCGCCAGTAACCTGCAGGGGGACACCGGGGAGCTGTTTTTT.

The CDR3 nucleotides read TGTGCCAGCAGCTTCACAGGGGTGGGAGAAAAACTGTTTTTT. Encoded protein: CASSFTGVGEKLFF. The chain carries TRBV27 and TRBJ1-4; 7 nucleotides match TRBD1. J lost 8 bases, V lost 6 bases, and 9 bases had no gene match. Germline loops: CDR1 MNHEY, CDR2 SMNVEV (reference sequence). The CDR3 has 14 amino acids.

This clone was counted only a few times. The chain employs TRBV10-2 and TRBJ2-7, with 9 bases identical to TRBD1. The CDR3 has 13 amino acids. Losses at the gene ends were 10 bases for V and 4 bases for J; bases not matched to a gene: 8. Germline-derived CDR1 and CDR2 are WSHSY and SAAADI. The CDR3 DNA reads as TGCGCCAACTCACCGGGACAGGGTTACGAGCAGTACTTC. Translation: CANSPGQGYEQYF.

Concerning this clone: This sample includes further DNA sequences coding for the same CDR3. The rearrangement links TRBV28 to TRBJ2-2, with D uncertain. Germline values: CDR1 MDHEN, CDR2 SYDVKM. The CDR3 is 13 residues long. Trimming removed 3 bases from V and 2 bases from J, with 4 bases in between. CDR3 sequence reads: CASSLVNTGELFF. The CDR3 region has the DNA TGTGCCAGCAGTTTGGTTAACACCGGGGAGCTGTTTTTT.

As DNA, the CDR3 is TGTGCCAGCAGCCCATCGGGCCGTGGCTCCTACAATGAGCAGTTCTTC. It encodes CASSPSGRGSYNEQFF. The gene calls are TRBV7-9 and TRBJ2-1, with D unresolved. Germline V gives CDR1 SEHNR, CDR2 FQNEAQ (reference sequence). Trimming stripped 5 bases from V and 0 bases from J, with 14 bases between. The CDR3 extends over 16 amino acids. Supplemented by reference TRBV7-9 and TRBJ2-1, the full variable domain reads DTGVSQNPRHKITKRGQNVTFRCDPISEHNRLYWYRQTLGQGPEFLTYFQNEAQLEKSRLLSDRFSAERPKGSFSTLEIQRTEQGDSAMYLCASSPSGRGSYNEQFFGPGTRLTVL.

The V call is TRBV11-2, the J call TRBJ1-5; no clear D. Germline V gene data show CDR1 as SGHAT and CDR2 as FQNNGV. The CDR3 runs 16 residues. V shed 4 bases and J shed 0 bases, with 13 bases lying between them. DNA of the CDR3: TGTGCCAGCAGCTCCACCGGCAGCGGTAGCAATCAGCCCCAGCATTTT. Protein: CASSSTGSGSNQPQHF.

The V call is TRBV7-8, the J call TRBJ1-5; D may be TRBD1 (5 bases). Trimming removed 6 bases at V and 4 bases at J, with 10 bases between. CDR3 size: 13 residues. Germline V CDR1 and CDR2: SGHVS, FQNEAQ. This chain's CDR3 is CASRRQQNQPQHF. CDR3 coding DNA: TGTGCCAGCAGGCGACAGCAGAATCAGCCCCAGCATTTT.

The chain employs TRBV5-4 and TRBJ2-1, with 9 bases lining up with TRBD2. Germline lookup yields CDR1 SGHNT and CDR2 YYREEE (reference sequence). The V gene end was trimmed by 4 bases and the J gene end by 6 bases; junction bases not matched to a gene: 11. There are 16 residues in the CDR3. CDR3 loop: CASSPGGTSPINEQFF. CDR3 coding DNA: TGTGCCAGCAGCCCGGGCGGGACTAGCCCAATCAATGAGCAGTTCTTC. The variable domain in full, with the rest retrieved from reference TRBV5-4 and TRBJ2-1, is ETGVTQSPTHLIKTRGQQVTLRCSSQSGHNTVSWYQQALGQGPQFIFQYYREEENGRGNFPPRFSGLQFPNYSSELNVNALELDDSALYLCASSPGGTSPINEQFFGPGTRLTVL.

This clone was observed a few times. The chain carries TRBV5-1 and TRBJ1-5; no clear D. Trimming took off 0 bases at V and 7 bases at J, with 14 bases between the two ends. This CDR3 region has 15 residues. Germline V lookup: CDR1 SGHRS, CDR2 YFSETQ. The CDR3 loop is CASSLGVGKNQPQHF. The DNA for the CDR3 is TGCGCCAGCAGCTTGGGGGTAGGGAAGAACCAGCCCCAGCATTTT.

This clone has just one count. The chain links TRBV28 to TRBJ2-7; TRBD1 aligns across 10 bases. The germline gives CDR1 MDHEN, CDR2 SYDVKM. The CDR3 spans 14 residues. J lost 3 bases, V lost 3 bases, and 2 bases had no gene match. The CDR3 nucleotides read TGTGCCAGCAGTTTGTGGGACAGGGGCTACGAGCAGTACTTC. Protein: CASSLWDRGYEQYF.

This clone was seen just once. The genes are TRBV10-3 and TRBJ1-1, with D perhaps TRBD1 (5 bases). The CDR3 runs 16 residues. Per the germline V gene, CDR1 is ENHRY and CDR2 is SYGVKD. V dropped 7 bases and J dropped 1 base, with 19 bases sitting between them. DNA of the CDR3: TGTGCCATCAAAACGACCGGGGCCGAAGCGAACACTGAAGCTTTCTTT. Amino acids: CAIKTTGAEANTEAFF.

The chain joins TRBV30 to TRBJ2-5; 13 bases fit TRBD2. The CDR3 spans 14 residues. The germline CDR1 and CDR2 sequences are GTSNPN and SVGIG (reference sequence). The V gene end was trimmed by 8 bases and the J gene end by 4 bases; junction bases not matched to a gene: 7. As DNA, the CDR3 is TGTGCCGGGCGGACTAGCGGGAGTGTAGAGACCCAGTACTTC. This sequence encodes CAGRTSGSVETQYF.

The chain joins TRBV11-2 to TRBJ2-1; D perhaps matches TRBD2 (6 bases). This CDR3 has 15 residues. V lost 5 bases and J 10 bases, leaving 21 bases between the germline ends. Germline V gene sequence: CDR1 SGHAT, CDR2 FQNNGV. CDR3 region: CASSRPGRGEYEQFF. The CDR3 region has the DNA TGTGCCAGCAGCCGCCCGGGGCGCGGGGAATACGAGCAGTTCTTC.

This clone appeared a few times. This chain uses TRBV2 with TRBJ2-1, with D possibly being TRBD1 (6 bases). The germline V gene has CDR1 SNHLY and CDR2 FYNNEI. The V end was cut by 4 bases, the J end by 4 bases, with 11 bases between. This CDR3 region has 14 residues. CDR3 nucleotides: TGTGCCAGCAGTGCAGGCCAGGGGTACAATGAGCAGTTCTTC. The encoded protein is CASSAGQGYNEQFF.

This clone turned up a few times. This chain connects TRBV7-8 to TRBJ1-2; tentatively, D is TRBD1 (5 bases). CDR3 length: 16 residues. Germline V gives CDR1 SGHVS, CDR2 FQNEAQ. V lost 5 bases and J 3 bases, leaving 19 bases between the germline ends. Here the CDR3 reads CASSPTAGRVHYGYTF. CDR3 DNA: TGTGCCAGCAGCCCGACCGCGGGCAGGGTTCACTATGGCTACACCTTC.

Remarks on this clone: Other DNA variants within this sample encode the same CDR3. The J gene is TRBJ2-3, the V gene TRBV18, with D perhaps matching TRBD1 or TRBD2 (5 bases each). The CDR3 spans 14 residues. Trimming left V 3 bases short and J 0 bases short, with 7 bases between. The V gene's germline CDR1 is KGHSH and CDR2 LQKENI. In DNA, the CDR3 is TGTGCCAGCTCACCGGGACCAAGCACAGATACGCAGTATTTT. Translation gives CASSPGPSTDTQYF.

J is TRBJ2-5 and V is TRBV5-1; D tentatively reads TRBD1 or TRBD2 (5 bases each). This CDR3 is 17 amino acids long. The V end was cut by 0 bases, the J end by 3 bases, with 18 bases between. CDR1 SGHRS and CDR2 YFSETQ come from the germline V gene. The CDR3 reads CASSLALGPVGEETQYF. The CDR3 nucleotides are TGCGCCAGCAGCTTGGCCTTGGGGCCGGTGGGGGAAGAGACCCAGTACTTC.

The V gene is TRBV7-9, the J gene TRBJ2-2; TRBD1 agrees at 8 bases. CDR1 is SEHNR, CDR2 FQNEAQ, per germline (reference sequence). The CDR3 is 14 amino acids. Unmatched junction bases numbered 3, after V lost 3 bases and J lost 6 bases. The CDR3 coding sequence is TGTGCCAGCAGCTTCCAGGGACAGGCCGGGGAGCTGTTTTTT. This translates into CASSFQGQAGELFF.

A few counts support this clone. CDR3 DNA: TGTGCCAGCAGACCTATTTCACAGGGATCGACTGAAGCTTTCTTT. Translated, it gives CASRPISQGSTEAFF. The gene calls are TRBV6-5 and TRBJ1-1; D is possibly TRBD1 (6 bases). The V gene's germline CDR1 is MNHEY and CDR2 SVGAGI. The ends were cut back, 6 bases at V and 5 bases at J, with 19 bases in the middle. CDR3 length equals 15 residues.

V gene TRBV30 combines with J gene TRBJ2-7; 8 positions match TRBD1. The CDR3 is 12 amino acids. The germline gives CDR1 GTSNPN, CDR2 SVGIG (reference sequence). Trimming removed 3 bases from V and 7 bases from J; junction bases left unmatched: 5. The DNA for the CDR3 is TGTGCCTGGAGGGGGGACAGGCTGGAGCAGTACTTC. This encodes CAWRGDRLEQYF.

The rearrangement uses TRBV5-1 and TRBJ2-5; perhaps TRBD1 as D (5 bases). In germline, CDR1 is SGHRS, CDR2 YFSETQ. The V gene lost 7 bases and the J gene lost 2 bases, with 12 bases spanning the gap. The CDR3 loop spans 13 amino acids. The CDR3 region is CASRLGEQETQYF. The CDR3 nucleotides read TGCGCCAGCCGGTTAGGGGAACAAGAGACCCAGTACTTC.

The V and J genes are TRBV4-2 and TRBJ2-5, with D perhaps matching TRBD2 (6 bases). Trimming took 3 bases from V and 1 from J, leaving 9 bases between them. CDR3 length: 14 amino acids. CDR1 and CDR2 (germline): LGHNA, YNFKEQ. In nucleotides, the CDR3 is TGTGCCAGCAGCCAGGGGGGTACCCAAGAGACCCAGTACTTC. It specifies CASSQGGTQETQYF.

The CDR3 nucleotides read TGTGCCAGCAGCTACGAAGGGGGAACGGCCCAGCATTTT. This sequence encodes CASSYEGGTAQHF. This chain links TRBV5-5 with TRBJ1-5, with D maybe TRBD1 (6 bases). In germline, CDR1 is SGHKS, CDR2 YYEKEE (reference sequence). CDR3 size: 13 residues. With 3 bases removed from V and 11 bases from J, the gap between germline ends came to 15 bases. Looking up the rest from reference TRBV5-5 and TRBJ1-5 gives the full variable domain: DAGVTQSPTHLIKTRGQQVTLRCSPISGHKSVSWYQQVLGQGPQFIFQYYEKEERGRGNFPDRFSARQFPNYSSELNVNALLLGDSALYLCASSYEGGTAQHFGDGTRLSIL.

This clone was seen a handful of times. The chain links TRBV6-1 to TRBJ2-3, with D unclear. CDR1 and CDR2 (germline): MNHNS, SASEGT. This CDR3 comprises 15 residues. V lost 6 bases, J lost 4 bases, and 17 bases lay in between. CDR3 sequence: CASSKPSAQSDTQYF. Here the CDR3 DNA reads TGTGCCAGCAGCAAACCTTCGGCTCAATCAGATACGCAGTATTTT.

This clone appeared a single time. Here the CDR3 reads CASSLAGGPNTEAFF. DNA of the CDR3: TGTGCCAGCAGCTTGGCGGGGGGGCCGAACACTGAAGCTTTCTTT. The chain couples TRBV7-2 to TRBJ1-1; D might be TRBD1 (6 bases). This CDR3 is 15 amino acids long. CDR1 SGHTA and CDR2 FQGNSA come from the germline V gene. V was shortened by 3 bases and J by 1 base, with 12 bases between the two germline ends.